The 2 T cell receptor beta chains below come from one sample, sequenced in a study of PD-L1 blockade in urothelial cancer. Sample time point: peripheral blood 6 weeks after treatment start. Assay: immunoSEQ multiplex PCR; the TCRdb copy retains only in-frame clones and omits some. The data contain tens of thousands of clones, around 90% of them singletons. The specimen comprised PBMCs, sampled around atezolizumab (anti-PD-L1) treatment. These receptors all come from a woman aged 80 or over with urothelial cancer.

The chain combines TRBV25-1 with TRBJ2-1, with 7 bases fitting TRBD2. V dropped 8 bases and J dropped 0; count of bases not matched to a gene: 7. Germline CDR1 is MGHDK and CDR2 is SYGVNS. The CDR3 runs 15 residues. CDR3 in DNA: TGTGCCAGCGGGAGGGTTAGTTCCTCCTACAATGAGCAGTTCTTC. This translates into CASGRVSSSYNEQFF.

In this sample, this clone turned up a few times. The chain employs TRBV19 and TRBJ2-7; TRBD2 agrees at 12 bases. Germline V lookup: CDR1 LNHDA, CDR2 SQIVND (reference sequence). J gave up 4 bases and V 7 bases, and 8 bases lay outside the gene matches. This CDR3 is built from 15 residues. In DNA form, the CDR3 reads TGTGCCAGTATGAAGACTAGCGGGAGATTATACGAGCAGTACTTC. Translation gives CASMKTSGRLYEQYF.